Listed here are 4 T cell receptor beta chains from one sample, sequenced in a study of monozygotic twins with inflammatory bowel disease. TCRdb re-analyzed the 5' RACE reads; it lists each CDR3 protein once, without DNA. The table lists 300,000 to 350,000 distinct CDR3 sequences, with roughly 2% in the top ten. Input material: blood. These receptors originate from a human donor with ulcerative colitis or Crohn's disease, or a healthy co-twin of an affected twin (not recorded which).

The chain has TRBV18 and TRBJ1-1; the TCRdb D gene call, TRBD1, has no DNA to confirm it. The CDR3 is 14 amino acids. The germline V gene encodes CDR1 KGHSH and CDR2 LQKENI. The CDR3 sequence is CASSPGQGRTEAFF.

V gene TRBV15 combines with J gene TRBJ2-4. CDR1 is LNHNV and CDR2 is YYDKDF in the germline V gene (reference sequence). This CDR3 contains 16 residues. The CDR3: CATSRDSLLAKNIQYF.

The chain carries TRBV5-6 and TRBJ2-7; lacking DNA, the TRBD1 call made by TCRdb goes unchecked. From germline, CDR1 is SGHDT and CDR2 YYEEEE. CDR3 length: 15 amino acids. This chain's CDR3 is CASTLGDREMDEQYF.

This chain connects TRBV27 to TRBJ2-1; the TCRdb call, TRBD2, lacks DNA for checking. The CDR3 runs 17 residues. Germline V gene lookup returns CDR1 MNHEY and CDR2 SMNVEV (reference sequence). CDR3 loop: CASSPSRLAGGYNEQFF.